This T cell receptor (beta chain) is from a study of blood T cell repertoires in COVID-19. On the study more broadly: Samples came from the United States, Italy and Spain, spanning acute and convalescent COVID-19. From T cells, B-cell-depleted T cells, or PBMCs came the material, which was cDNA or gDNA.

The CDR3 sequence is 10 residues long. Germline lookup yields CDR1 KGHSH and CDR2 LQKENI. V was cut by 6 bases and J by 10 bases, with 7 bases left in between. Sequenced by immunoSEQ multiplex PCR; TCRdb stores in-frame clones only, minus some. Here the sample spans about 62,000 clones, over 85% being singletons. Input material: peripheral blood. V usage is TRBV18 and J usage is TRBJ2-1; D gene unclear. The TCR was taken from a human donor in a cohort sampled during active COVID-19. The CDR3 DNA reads TGTGCCAGCTCTTCCTCGGAGCAGTTCTTC. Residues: CASSSSEQFF.